The 21 T cell receptor beta chains below all came from one sample that was sequenced in a study of cytomegalovirus exposure and HLA in healthy donors. Both 60 Vbeta primers and 13 Jbeta primers went into the PCR. Here immunoSEQ multiplex PCR was the method, and the copy in TCRdb shows in-frame clones only, minus some. The data contain under 130,000 clones, around 80% of them singletons. The sample comprised PBMCs. The receptor set was obtained from a man aged 25-45 years in good health and CMV-seropositive.

The table lists this clone with a count of one. This chain joins TRBV25-1 and TRBJ2-3; 11 bases agree with TRBD2. Trimming at V came to 4 bases and at J to 2 bases, leaving 5 bases not matched to a gene. Germline values: CDR1 MGHDK, CDR2 SYGVNS. This CDR3 contains 16 residues. CDR3 region: CASSGGTSGNTDTQYF. As DNA, the CDR3 is TGTGCCAGCAGTGGAGGGACTAGCGGAAACACAGATACGCAGTATTTT.

A single count supports this clone. The chain combines TRBV12-5 with TRBJ1-2; weak D call: TRBD1 (6 bases). Germline V gives CDR1 LGHNT, CDR2 FRNRAP. V was cut by 4 bases and J by 5 bases, with 8 bases left in between. The CDR3 has 12 amino acids. CDR3 DNA sequence: TGTGCTAGTGGTTCACAGGGATATGGCTACACCTTC. This sequence encodes CASGSQGYGYTF.

This clone is a singleton in its sample. The chain links TRBV7-2 to TRBJ2-7; 12 bases line up with TRBD2. CDR1 SGHTA and CDR2 FQGNSA come from the germline V gene. V lost 5 bases and J lost 7; bases outside the gene matches: 6. This CDR3 spans 14 amino acids. CDR3 sequence: CASSVTSGGREQYF. The CDR3 bases are TGTGCCAGCAGCGTTACTAGCGGGGGGCGGGAGCAGTACTTC.

This sequence joins TRBV5-3 and TRBJ1-2; maybe TRBD1 (6 bases). TRBV5-3 is classed as an ORF, of uncertain function. This CDR3 has 14 residues. V lost 2 bases to trimming and J lost 3 bases, with 11 bases between them. CDR3 sequence (DNA): TGTGCCAGAAGCTTAGGGGGACCCTACTATGGCTACACCTTC. Its translation: CARSLGGPYYGYTF.

The chain recombines TRBV7-6 with TRBJ2-7, with D tentatively TRBD1 (5 bases). Germline lookup yields CDR1 SGHVS and CDR2 FNYEAQ. Trimming stripped 5 bases from V and 6 bases from J, with 8 bases between. The CDR3 has 11 residues. Here the CDR3 DNA reads TGTGCCAGCAGCCCAGGGTTCGAGCAGTACTTC. Translation gives CASSPGFEQYF. Looking up the rest from reference TRBV7-6 and TRBJ2-7 gives the full variable domain: GAGVSQSPRYKVTKRGQDVALRCDPISGHVSLYWYRQALGQGPEFLTYFNYEAQQDKSGLPNDRFSAERPEGSISTLTIQRTEQRDSAMYRCASSPGFEQYFGPGTRLTVT.

This clone was recorded only once. J is TRBJ2-5 and V is TRBV15; unclear D gene. The V end lost 0 bases, the J end lost 1 base, and 9 bases lay between the germline ends. Per germline, CDR1 LNHNV and CDR2 YYDKDF (reference sequence). CDR3 length: 15 residues. As DNA, the CDR3 is TGTGCCACCAGCAGAGATCGGGTGACCCAAGAGACCCAGTACTTC. Residues: CATSRDRVTQETQYF.

The genes are TRBV4-1 and TRBJ2-7, with D possibly being TRBD1 (5 bases). From germline, CDR1 is MGHRA and CDR2 YSYEKL. V lost 0 bases to trimming and J lost 4 bases, with 13 bases between them. This CDR3 contains 15 residues. The CDR3, as DNA: TGCGCCAGCAGCCAAGATGGGGCGAATCGGTACGAGCAGTACTTC. It is translated as CASSQDGANRYEQYF.

The chain is built from TRBV29-1 and TRBJ2-5; 13 nucleotides agree with TRBD2. V trimming: 6 bases; J trimming: 3 bases; junction bases outside the gene matches: 4. The germline V gene has CDR1 SQVTM and CDR2 ANQGSEA. CDR3 length: 14 amino acids. CDR3 sequence: CSVGGTSGKETQYF. The CDR3 DNA is TGCAGCGTGGGGGGGACTAGCGGGAAAGAGACCCAGTACTTC.

This chain connects TRBV30 to TRBJ2-3, with 9 bases identical to TRBD2. Germline V lookup: CDR1 GTSNPN, CDR2 SVGIG (reference sequence). Losses at the gene ends were 5 bases for V and 6 bases for J; bases not matched to a gene: 9. This CDR3 region has 14 residues. The CDR3 coding sequence is TGTGCCTGGTCAGTAGCGGGGGCCTCGGATACGCAGTATTTT. Its translation is CAWSVAGASDTQYF.

This rearrangement joins TRBV7-3 to TRBJ2-1, with a possible D match to TRBD1 (6 bases). The CDR3 contains 14 residues. The V end lost 5 bases, the J end lost 1 base, and 9 bases lay between the germline ends. Germline V gene lookup returns CDR1 SGHTA and CDR2 FQGTGA. In nucleotides, the CDR3 is TGTGCCAGCAGCCCGACAGGATCCTACAATGAGCAGTTCTTC. As protein: CASSPTGSYNEQFF.

This sequence joins TRBV11-2 and TRBJ1-1; 9 bases are shared with TRBD1. The CDR3 is made up of 14 amino acids. V gave up 3 bases and J gave up 3 bases; unmatched junction bases: 2. The germline gives CDR1 SGHAT, CDR2 FQNNGV. CDR3 DNA: TGTGCCAGCAGCTTCCGGGACAGGGACACTGAAGCTTTCTTT. It translates to CASSFRDRDTEAFF.

The genes are TRBV5-6 and TRBJ2-2; tentatively, D is TRBD2 (7 bases). Germline-derived CDR1 and CDR2 are SGHDT and YYEEEE. Trimming pared 4 bases from V and 6 bases from J, leaving 19 bases between. The CDR3 has 16 amino acids. The CDR3 DNA reads as TGTGCCAGCAGCCCCCCGGGGGGCAGGGTAGCCGGGGAGCTGTTTTTT. It yields the protein CASSPPGGRVAGELFF.

The chain employs TRBV6-6 and TRBJ2-1; 9 nucleotides align to TRBD1. In germline, CDR1 is MNHNY, CDR2 SVGAGI (reference sequence). The CDR3 runs 12 residues. V gave up 5 bases and J gave up 8 bases; unmatched junction bases: 1. The chain's CDR3 is CASSGTGHEQFF. The CDR3 bases are TGTGCCAGCAGTGGGACAGGGCATGAGCAGTTCTTC.

V gene TRBV18 combines with J gene TRBJ2-5; 9 bases line up with TRBD2. The CDR3 contains 17 residues. Per germline, CDR1 KGHSH and CDR2 LQKENI. J lost 4 bases, V lost 1 base, and 10 bases had no gene match. In nucleotides, the CDR3 is TGTGCCAGCTCACCACGGATAGCGGGGGTCGGGGGAGAGACCCAGTACTTC. Its protein is CASSPRIAGVGGETQYF.

This chain joins TRBV7-9 and TRBJ2-3; 7 nucleotides agree with TRBD2. The CDR3 runs to 17 residues. Germline V gene lookup returns CDR1 SEHNR and CDR2 FQNEAQ (reference sequence). V lost 0 bases, J lost 5 bases, and 11 bases stayed unmatched. The DNA of the CDR3 is TGTGCCAGCAGCTTAGCGCTCGGCGGGGGAGCCATAGATACGCAGTATTTT. This codes for CASSLALGGGAIDTQYF.

The chain has TRBV7-2 and TRBJ2-7, with unresolved D. CDR3 length: 14 amino acids. V lost 2 bases to trimming and J lost 2 bases, with 10 bases between them. Germline V gives CDR1 SGHTA, CDR2 FQGNSA. The CDR3 nucleotides are TGTGCCAGCAGCTTAAGTGGCAGTCCCTACGAGCAGTACTTC. It encodes CASSLSGSPYEQYF.

This rearrangement joins TRBV10-3 to TRBJ1-1; 7 nucleotides match TRBD1. Per germline, CDR1 ENHRY and CDR2 SYGVKD. V shed 10 bases and J 8 bases; nucleotides not matched to a gene: 10. The CDR3 contains 12 residues. The CDR3 nucleotides are TGTGCCACCGGACAGGCTTCTCGGGAAGCTTTCTTT. Encoded protein: CATGQASREAFF.

The chain has TRBV7-9 and TRBJ2-7; possible D gene TRBD1, 5 bases. The V gene lost 5 bases and the J gene lost 0 bases, with 14 bases spanning the gap. CDR1 SEHNR and CDR2 FQNEAQ come from the germline V gene (reference sequence). This CDR3 has 15 amino acids. CDR3 region: CASSPGWQLSYEQYF. DNA for the CDR3: TGTGCCAGCAGCCCAGGGTGGCAGCTCTCCTACGAGCAGTACTTC. Together with reference TRBV7-9 and TRBJ2-7, the CDR3 gives the full variable domain: DTGVSQNPRHKITKRGQNVTFRCDPISEHNRLYWYRQTLGQGPEFLTYFQNEAQLEKSRLLSDRFSAERPKGSFSTLEIQRTEQGDSAMYLCASSPGWQLSYEQYFGPGTRLTVT.

This clone has more than one count but fewer than ten. The chain recombines TRBV19 with TRBJ2-3, with 7 bases lining up with TRBD1. CDR3 size: 14 residues. Germline CDR1 reads LNHDA; CDR2 reads SQIVND (reference sequence). The V segment lost 4 bases and the J segment 1 base; nucleotides outside the gene matches: 2. CDR3 nucleotide sequence: TGTGCCAGTAGTAAGGGGACAGGCACAGATACGCAGTATTTT. It encodes CASSKGTGTDTQYF.

The V gene is TRBV18, the J gene TRBJ2-3; perhaps TRBD2 as D (6 bases). V was clipped by 0 bases and J by 2 bases, with 12 bases between them. From germline, CDR1 is KGHSH and CDR2 LQKENI. The CDR3 loop spans 16 amino acids. CDR3 in amino acids: CASSPPRGALTDTQYF. The CDR3 DNA is TGTGCCAGCTCACCACCGCGCGGGGCCCTCACAGATACGCAGTATTTT.

This chain joins TRBV4-3 and TRBJ1-5; D is uncertain. The CDR3 spans 14 residues. Looked up from germline, CDR1 is LGHNA and CDR2 is YSLEER. Trimming took off 5 bases at V and 1 base at J, with 9 bases between the two ends. DNA of the CDR3: TGCGCCAGCAGCTTATACGGGAGCAATCAGCCCCAGCATTTT. This translates into CASSLYGSNQPQHF.